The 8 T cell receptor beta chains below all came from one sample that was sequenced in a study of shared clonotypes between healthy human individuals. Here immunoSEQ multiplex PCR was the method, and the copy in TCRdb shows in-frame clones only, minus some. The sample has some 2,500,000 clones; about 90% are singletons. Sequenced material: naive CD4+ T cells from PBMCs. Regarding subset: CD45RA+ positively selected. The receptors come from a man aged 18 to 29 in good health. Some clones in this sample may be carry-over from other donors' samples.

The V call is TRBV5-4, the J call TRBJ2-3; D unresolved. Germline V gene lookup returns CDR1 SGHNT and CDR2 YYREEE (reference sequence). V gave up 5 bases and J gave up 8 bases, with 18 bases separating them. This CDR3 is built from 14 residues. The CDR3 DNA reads TGTGCCAGCAGTTCCGACGGTTTCTCCGGTACGCAGTATTTT. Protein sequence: CASSSDGFSGTQYF.

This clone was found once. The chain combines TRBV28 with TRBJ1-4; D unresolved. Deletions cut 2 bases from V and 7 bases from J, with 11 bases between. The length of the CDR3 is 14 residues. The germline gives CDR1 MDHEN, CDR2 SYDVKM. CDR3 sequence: CASSLAGRSEKLFF. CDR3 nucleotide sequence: TGTGCCAGCAGTTTAGCAGGCAGGAGTGAAAAACTGTTTTTT.

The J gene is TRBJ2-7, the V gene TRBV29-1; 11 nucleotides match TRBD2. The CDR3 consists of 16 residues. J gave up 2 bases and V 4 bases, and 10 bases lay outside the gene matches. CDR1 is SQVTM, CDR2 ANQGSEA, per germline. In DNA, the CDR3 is TGCAGCGTTGTTCTCGGGGGTAGCGGGAGGGCCTACGAGCAGTACTTC. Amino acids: CSVVLGGSGRAYEQYF.

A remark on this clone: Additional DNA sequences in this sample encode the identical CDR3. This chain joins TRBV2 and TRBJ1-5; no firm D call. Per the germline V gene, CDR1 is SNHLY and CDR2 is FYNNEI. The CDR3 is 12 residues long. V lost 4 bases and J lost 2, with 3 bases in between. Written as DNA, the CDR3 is TGTGCCAGCAGTGGAGGCAATCAGCCCCAGCATTTT. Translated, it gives CASSGGNQPQHF.

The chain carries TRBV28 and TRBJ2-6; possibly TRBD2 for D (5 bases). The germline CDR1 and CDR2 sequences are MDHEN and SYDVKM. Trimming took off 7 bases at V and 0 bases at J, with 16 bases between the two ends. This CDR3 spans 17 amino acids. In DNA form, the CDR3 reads TGTGCCAGCAACAGAATCGGGGTGTACTCTGGGGCCAACGTCCTGACTTTC. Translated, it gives CASNRIGVYSGANVLTF.

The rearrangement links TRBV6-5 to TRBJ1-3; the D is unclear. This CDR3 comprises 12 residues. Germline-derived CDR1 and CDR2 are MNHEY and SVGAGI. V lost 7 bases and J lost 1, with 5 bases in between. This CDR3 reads CASISSGNTIYF. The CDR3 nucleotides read TGTGCCAGCATATCGTCTGGAAACACCATATATTTT.

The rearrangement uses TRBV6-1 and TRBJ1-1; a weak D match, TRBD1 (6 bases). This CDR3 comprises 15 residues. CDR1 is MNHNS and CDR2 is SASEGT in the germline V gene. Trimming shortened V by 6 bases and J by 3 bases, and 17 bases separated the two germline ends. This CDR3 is CASSAKGGGYTEAFF. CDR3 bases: TGTGCCAGCAGCGCCAAGGGGGGCGGGTACACTGAAGCTTTCTTT.

As DNA, the CDR3 is TGTGCCAGCAGTTCAGGACAGGGAAGGCCGGAGACCCAGTACTTC. Translated, it gives CASSSGQGRPETQYF. V and J are TRBV28 and TRBJ2-5; 8 bases align to TRBD1. This CDR3 has 15 amino acids. The V segment lost 4 bases and the J segment 5 bases; nucleotides outside the gene matches: 9. Germline V lookup: CDR1 MDHEN, CDR2 SYDVKM. The full variable domain, with the rest looked up from reference TRBV28 and TRBJ2-5, is DVKVTQSSRYLVKRTGEKVFLECVQDMDHENMFWYRQDPGLGLRLIYFSYDVKMKEKGDIPEGYSVSREKKERFSLILESASTNQTSMYLCASSSGQGRPETQYFGPGTRLLVL.